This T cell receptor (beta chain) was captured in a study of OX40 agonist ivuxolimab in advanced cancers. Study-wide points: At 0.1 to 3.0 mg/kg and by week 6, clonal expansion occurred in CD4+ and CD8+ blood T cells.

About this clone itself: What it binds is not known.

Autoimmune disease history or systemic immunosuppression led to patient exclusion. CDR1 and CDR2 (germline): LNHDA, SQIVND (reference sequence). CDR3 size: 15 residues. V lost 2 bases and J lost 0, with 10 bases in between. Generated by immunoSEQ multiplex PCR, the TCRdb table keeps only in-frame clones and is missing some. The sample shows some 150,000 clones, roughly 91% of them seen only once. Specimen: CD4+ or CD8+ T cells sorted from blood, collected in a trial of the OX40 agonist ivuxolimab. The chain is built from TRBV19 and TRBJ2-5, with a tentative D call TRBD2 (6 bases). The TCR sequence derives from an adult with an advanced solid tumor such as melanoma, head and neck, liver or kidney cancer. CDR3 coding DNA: TGTGCCAGTAGTATAATGGGCGGGAACCAAGAGACCCAGTACTTC. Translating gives CASSIMGGNQETQYF.